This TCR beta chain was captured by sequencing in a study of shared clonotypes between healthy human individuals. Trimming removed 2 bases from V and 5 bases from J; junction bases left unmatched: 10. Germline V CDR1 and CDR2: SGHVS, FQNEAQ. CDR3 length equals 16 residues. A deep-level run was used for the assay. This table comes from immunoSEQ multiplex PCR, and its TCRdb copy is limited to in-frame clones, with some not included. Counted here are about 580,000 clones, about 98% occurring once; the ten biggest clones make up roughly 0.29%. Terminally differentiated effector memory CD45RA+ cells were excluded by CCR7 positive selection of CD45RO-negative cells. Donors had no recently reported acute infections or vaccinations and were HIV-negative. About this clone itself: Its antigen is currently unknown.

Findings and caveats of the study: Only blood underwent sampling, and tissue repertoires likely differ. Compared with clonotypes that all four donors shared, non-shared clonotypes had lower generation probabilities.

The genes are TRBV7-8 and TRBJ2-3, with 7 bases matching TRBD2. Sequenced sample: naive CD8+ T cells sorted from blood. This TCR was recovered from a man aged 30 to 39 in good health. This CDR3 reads CASSLNVGGILDTQYF. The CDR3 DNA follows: TGTGCCAGCAGCTTAAATGTGGGAGGGATTTTAGATACGCAGTATTTT.